This entry is about one T cell receptor (beta chain). Its antigen is as yet unknown. Healthy bone marrow donors supplied every sample. The germline V and J ends were trimmed by 2 bases and 3 bases, with 11 bases remaining between them. In germline, CDR1 is SGHRS, CDR2 YFSETQ. This CDR3 is built from 14 residues. These data belong to a study of cytomegalovirus exposure and HLA in healthy donors. Study-wide results and caveats: TCR beta chains associated with HLA were, in a later analysis, more clonally expanded than equally common others. A previous analysis found most TCR beta V segments productive roughly 87% or roughly 30% of the time.

PCR used 60 Vbeta primers and 13 Jbeta primers. The assay was immunoSEQ multiplex PCR, and TCRdb's table has in-frame clones only and misses some. The sample yields about 160,000 clones, 70% to 90% seen once. The chain uses TRBV5-1 and TRBJ1-1; D remains unclear. Sequencing was done on a sample of PBMCs. The TCR was taken from a woman aged 18-35 years in good health and CMV-seronegative. CDR3 amino acids: CASSLEGADTEAFF. CDR3 DNA: TGCGCCAGCAGCTTAGAAGGCGCGGACACTGAAGCTTTCTTT.